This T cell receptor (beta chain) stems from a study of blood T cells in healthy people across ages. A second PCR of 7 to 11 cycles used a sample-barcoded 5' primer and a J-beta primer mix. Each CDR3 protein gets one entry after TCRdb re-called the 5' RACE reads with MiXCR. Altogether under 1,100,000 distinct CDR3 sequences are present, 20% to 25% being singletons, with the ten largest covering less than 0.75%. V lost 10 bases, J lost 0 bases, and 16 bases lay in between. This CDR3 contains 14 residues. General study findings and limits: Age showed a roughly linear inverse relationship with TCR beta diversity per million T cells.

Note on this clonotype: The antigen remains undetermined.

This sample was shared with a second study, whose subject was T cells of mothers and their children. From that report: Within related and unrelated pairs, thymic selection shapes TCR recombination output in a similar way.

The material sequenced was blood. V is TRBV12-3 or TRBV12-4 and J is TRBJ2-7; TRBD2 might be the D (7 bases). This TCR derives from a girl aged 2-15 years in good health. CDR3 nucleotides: TGTGCCACCGCGGGGGCGCGGGACTCCTACGAGCAGTACTTC. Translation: CATAGARDSYEQYF.